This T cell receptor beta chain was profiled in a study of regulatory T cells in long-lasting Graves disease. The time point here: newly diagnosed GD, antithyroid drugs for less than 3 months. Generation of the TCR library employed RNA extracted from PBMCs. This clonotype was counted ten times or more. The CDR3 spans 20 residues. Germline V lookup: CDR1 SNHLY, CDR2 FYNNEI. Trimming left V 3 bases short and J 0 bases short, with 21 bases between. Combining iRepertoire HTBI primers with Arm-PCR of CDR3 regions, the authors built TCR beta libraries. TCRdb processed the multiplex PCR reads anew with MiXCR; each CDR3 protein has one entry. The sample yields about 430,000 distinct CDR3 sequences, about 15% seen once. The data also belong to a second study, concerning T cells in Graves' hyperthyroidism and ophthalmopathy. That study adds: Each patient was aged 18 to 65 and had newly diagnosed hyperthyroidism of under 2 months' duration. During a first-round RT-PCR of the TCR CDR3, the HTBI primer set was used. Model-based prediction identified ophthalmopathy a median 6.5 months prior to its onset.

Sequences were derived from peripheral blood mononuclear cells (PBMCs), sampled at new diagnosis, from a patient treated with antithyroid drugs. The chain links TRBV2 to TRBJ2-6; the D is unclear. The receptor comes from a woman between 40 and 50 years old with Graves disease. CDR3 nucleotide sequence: TGTGCCAGCAGTGAGGCAGCGCCCTCGAATATAATCTCTGGGGCCAACGTCCTGACTTTC. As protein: CASSEAAPSNIISGANVLTF.